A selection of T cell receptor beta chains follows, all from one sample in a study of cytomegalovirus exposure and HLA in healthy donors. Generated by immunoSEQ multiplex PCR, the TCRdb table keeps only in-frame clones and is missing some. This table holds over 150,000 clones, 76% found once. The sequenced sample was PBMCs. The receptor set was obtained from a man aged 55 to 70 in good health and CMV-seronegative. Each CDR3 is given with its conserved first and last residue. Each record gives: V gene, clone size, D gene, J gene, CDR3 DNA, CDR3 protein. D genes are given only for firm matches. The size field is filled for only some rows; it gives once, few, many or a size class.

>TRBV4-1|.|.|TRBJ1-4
TGCGCCAGCAGCTCAAACACAGGGACTGAAAAACTGTTTTTT
CASSSNTGTEKLFF
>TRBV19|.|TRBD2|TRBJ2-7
TGTGCCAGTAGTGTAGGGACTAGCGGTTCCTACGAGCAGTACTTC
CASSVGTSGSYEQYF
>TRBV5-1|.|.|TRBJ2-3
TGCGCCAGCAGCTTGGCGGGTGGAGATACGCAGTATTTT
CASSLAGGDTQYF
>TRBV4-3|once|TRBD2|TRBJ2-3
TGCGCCAGCAGCCAAGAGCCAGCGGGGGGGCCAAGGACAGATACGCAGTATTTT
CASSQEPAGGPRTDTQYF
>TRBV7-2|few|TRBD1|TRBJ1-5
TGTGCCAGCAGCCAGACAGGGGCAAGAGGCAATCAGCCCCAGCATTTT
CASSQTGARGNQPQHF
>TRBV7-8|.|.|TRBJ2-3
TGTGCCAGCAGCTTAGATGGGGGCGACGCAGATACGCAGTATTTT
CASSLDGGDADTQYF
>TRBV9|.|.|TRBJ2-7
TGTGCCAGCAGCGTAGCTGGGAGGGGGTCCCACGAGCAGTACTTC
CASSVAGRGSHEQYF
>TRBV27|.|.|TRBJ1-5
TGTGCCAGTTCGGGGGATAGCAATCAGCCCCAGCATTTT
CASSGDSNQPQHF
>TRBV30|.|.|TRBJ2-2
TGTGCCTGGAGACCCAGCGGAAACACCGGGGAGCTGTTTTTT
CAWRPSGNTGELFF
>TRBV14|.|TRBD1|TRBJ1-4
TGTGCCAGCAGCCAAGAAGGGACAGGGGGCCACTGGACTAATGAAAAACTGTTTTTT
CASSQEGTGGHWTNEKLFF
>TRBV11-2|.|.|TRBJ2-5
TGTGCCAGCAGCTTCGCCGCGGGGCAAGAGACCCAGTACTTC
CASSFAAGQETQYF
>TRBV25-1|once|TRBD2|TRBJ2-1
TGTGCCAGCAGTGAACCGGGCGGGAGGGGAAATGAGCAGTTCTTC
CASSEPGGRGNEQFF
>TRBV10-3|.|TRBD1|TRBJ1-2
TGTGCCATCAGCCGGACAGGGGAGGGGACTAACTATGGCTACACCTTC
CAISRTGEGTNYGYTF
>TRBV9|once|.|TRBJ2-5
TGTGCCAGCAGCGTAGCGGCAGCGGAGACCCAGTACTTC
CASSVAAAETQYF
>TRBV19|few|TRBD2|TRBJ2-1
TGTGCCAGTAGTAAGCGGGAGAATGAGCAGTTCTTC
CASSKRENEQFF
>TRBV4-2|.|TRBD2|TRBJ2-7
TGTGCCAGCAGCCCGACTCGGAGCGGGGTAGTCTACGAGCAGTACTTC
CASSPTRSGVVYEQYF
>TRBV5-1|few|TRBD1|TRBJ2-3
TGCGCCAGCAGCGCCGCAACAGGGGGTTCTAGCACAGATACGCAGTATTTT
CASSAATGGSSTDTQYF
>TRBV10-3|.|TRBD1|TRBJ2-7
TGTGCCATCAGCGGCGGGACAGGGCGGGGCGAGCAGTACTTC
CAISGGTGRGEQYF
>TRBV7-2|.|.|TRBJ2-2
TGTGCCAGCAGCCGGGCGGGGACCCGCACCGGGGAGCTGTTTTTT
CASSRAGTRTGELFF
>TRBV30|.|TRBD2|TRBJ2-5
TGTGCCTGGAGTGGGGGGGAGGGAGAGACCCAGTACTTC
CAWSGGEGETQYF
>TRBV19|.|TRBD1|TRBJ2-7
TGTGCCAGTAGTCCCGGACAGGGGATCGCGTACGAGCAGTACTTC
CASSPGQGIAYEQYF
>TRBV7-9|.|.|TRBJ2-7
TGTGCCAGCAGCTTAGGAGGGATCTCCTACGAGCAGTACTTC
CASSLGGISYEQYF
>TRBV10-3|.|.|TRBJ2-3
TGTGCCATCATGACACTGAACACAGATACGCAGTATTTT
CAIMTLNTDTQYF
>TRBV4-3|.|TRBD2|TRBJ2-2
TGCGCCAGCAGCCAACTAGCGGAGAACACCGGGGAGCTGTTTTTT
CASSQLAENTGELFF
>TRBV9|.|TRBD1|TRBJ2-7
TGTGCCAGCAGCGTAGAGGGGACAGCTTACGAGCAGTACTTC
CASSVEGTAYEQYF
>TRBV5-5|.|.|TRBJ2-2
TGTGCCAGCAGCTTTATCGGGGGAACCGGGGAGCTGTTTTTT
CASSFIGGTGELFF